Included here is one TCR beta chain sequence, with context. Its antigen remains unidentified. V dropped 0 bases and J dropped 10 bases, with 18 bases sitting between them. Germline loops: CDR1 SGHDN, CDR2 FVKESK. The CDR3 is 16 residues long. Reverse transcription of all isolated RNA meant that expressed TCRB transcripts were sequenced. The data were produced by immunoSEQ multiplex PCR, yet TCRdb's version contains in-frame clones alone and is incomplete. The sample lists 200,000 to 300,000 clones; 13% to 15% were seen once. The data derive from a study of beta chain features in type 1 diabetes. Study-wide results and caveats: VDJ junctions sequenced from type 1 diabetes patients showed fewer insertions and more deletions. The similarity of naive, central memory and Treg TCRB repertoires appeared greater among patients than among healthy donors.

The sequence came from a woman aged 40-49 years in good health. Sequencing input: naive CD4+ T cells from blood. The chain has TRBV14 and TRBJ1-4, with D perhaps TRBD1 (5 bases). The CDR3 sequence: CASSQDRTGVWGKLFF. CDR3 in DNA: TGTGCCAGCAGCCAAGATAGAACGGGGGTGTGGGGAAAACTGTTTTTT.